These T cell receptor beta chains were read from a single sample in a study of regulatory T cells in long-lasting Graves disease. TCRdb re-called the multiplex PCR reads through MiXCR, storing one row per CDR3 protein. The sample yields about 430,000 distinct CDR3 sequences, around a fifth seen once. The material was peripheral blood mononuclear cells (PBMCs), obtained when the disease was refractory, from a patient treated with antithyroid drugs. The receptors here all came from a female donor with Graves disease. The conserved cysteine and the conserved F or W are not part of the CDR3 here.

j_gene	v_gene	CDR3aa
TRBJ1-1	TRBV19	ASKDRGLGNTEAF
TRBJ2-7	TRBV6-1	ASSAGFWGYEQY
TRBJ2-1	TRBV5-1	ASSTGGRTSGRRAEF
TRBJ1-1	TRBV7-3	ASSKRDKPNTEAF
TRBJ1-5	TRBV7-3	ASSLMGDRGHQPQH
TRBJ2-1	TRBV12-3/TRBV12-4	ASSIGRFNNEQF
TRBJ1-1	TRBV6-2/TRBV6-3	ASSFRGGTMSTEAF
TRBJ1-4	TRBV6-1	ASSKRHGEIGEKLF
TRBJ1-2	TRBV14	AGSHRTGVYGYT
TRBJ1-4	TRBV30	AWSVRGAEEKLF
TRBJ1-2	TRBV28	ASSQPGAVYGYT
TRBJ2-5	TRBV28	ASSFGVTGTQY
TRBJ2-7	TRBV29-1	SVLWDRSYEQY
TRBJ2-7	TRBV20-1	SARGRTSGSSYEQY
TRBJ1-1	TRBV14	ASSQASGAF
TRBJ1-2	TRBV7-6	ASNPIVTASYGYT
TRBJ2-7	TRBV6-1	ASSASSGTGGEQY
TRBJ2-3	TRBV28	ASSSGGPVSTQY
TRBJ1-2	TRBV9	ASYSGTGWGGYT
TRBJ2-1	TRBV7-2	ASSLGQFLWDRTDNEQF
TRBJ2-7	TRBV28	ASSLLGFRGRDSYEQY
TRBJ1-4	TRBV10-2	ASSESRVQEKLF
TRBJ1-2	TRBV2	ASSVGPDLYGYT
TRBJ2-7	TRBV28	ASRGPPYEQY
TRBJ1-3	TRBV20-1	SAASTISGNTIY
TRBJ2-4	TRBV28	ASSFGQGVNIQY
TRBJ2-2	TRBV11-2	ASSLDRGMNTGELF